This T cell receptor beta chain was sequenced in a study of blood T cell repertoires in COVID-19. About the research overall: The study drew acute and convalescent COVID-19 samples from the United States, Italy and Spain. Sources were T cells, B-cell-depleted T cells, or PBMCs; the material itself was cDNA or gDNA.

J gave up 1 base and V 4 bases, and 10 bases lay outside the gene matches. Per the germline V gene, CDR1 is SGHRS and CDR2 is YFSETQ. CDR3 length: 16 amino acids. Per the study methods: Amplification from reference gene primers served as the basis for estimated nucleated cell counts. Produced via immunoSEQ multiplex PCR; TCRdb's table is partial and in-frame only. V, J and clone size derive from that table, while D and trimming were established from the DNA sequence. The sample consists of approximately 120,000 clones, under 90% of them appearing once. The material sequenced was peripheral blood. V usage is TRBV5-1 and J usage is TRBJ1-1, with 7 bases matching TRBD1. The clonotype was recovered from a woman in her 50s with acute or convalescent COVID-19. The CDR3 sequence: CASSPTQGLGNTEAFF. CDR3 in DNA: TGCGCCAGCAGCCCCACACAGGGGTTGGGGAACACTGAAGCTTTCTTT.